This T cell receptor beta chain emerged from a study of T cells in Graves' hyperthyroidism and ophthalmopathy. Study-level results: Most thyroid clonotypes that were expanded above 0.001 also turned up in blood.

This clonotype showed up just a few times. Its cognate antigen is unknown. Amplification yielded TCR beta CDR3 regions, with RNA transcripts as the source. A set of HTBI primers served as the primers for a first-round RT-PCR of the TCR CDR3. MiXCR, run by TCRdb on the multiplex PCR reads, gives a single entry per CDR3 protein. Here the sample spans almost 600,000 distinct CDR3 sequences, roughly 46% being singletons. The V gene's germline CDR1 is SGHVS and CDR2 FQNEAQ. With 6 bases removed from V and 5 bases from J, the gap between germline ends came to 16 bases. The CDR3 consists of 14 residues. This receptor was obtained from a woman under 30 with Graves' hyperthyroidism. Sequencing was done on a sample of peripheral blood or thyroid tissue (not recorded which). This sequence joins TRBV7-8 and TRBJ1-2; D unclear. CDR3 bases: TGTGCCAGCAGTTTGGCAGCAGATCAATATGGCTACACCTTC. Its translation: CASSLAADQYGYTF.